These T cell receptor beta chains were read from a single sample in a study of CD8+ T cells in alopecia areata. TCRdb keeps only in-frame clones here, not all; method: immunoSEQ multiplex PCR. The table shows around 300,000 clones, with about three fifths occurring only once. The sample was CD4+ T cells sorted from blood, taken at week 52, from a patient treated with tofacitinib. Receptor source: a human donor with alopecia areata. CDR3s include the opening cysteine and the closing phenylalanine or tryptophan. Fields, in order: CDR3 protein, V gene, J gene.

CDR3: CASSAVGTVSYEQYF
V: TRBV5-6
J: TRBJ2-7

CDR3: CASSFPTGELFF
V: TRBV11-2
J: TRBJ2-2

CDR3: CASSEPGVREYEQYF
V: TRBV25-1
J: TRBJ2-7

CDR3: CSVEPTDTQYF
V: TRBV29-1
J: TRBJ2-3

CDR3: CASSLAPGLAVEQYF
V: TRBV11-1
J: TRBJ2-7

CDR3: CASSFGNQPQHF
V: TRBV7-9
J: TRBJ1-5

CDR3: CASRQETQYF
V: TRBV2
J: TRBJ2-5

CDR3: CASSPGTSGFTDTQYF
V: TRBV9
J: TRBJ2-3

CDR3: CASSVEGQGGNTIYF
V: TRBV9
J: TRBJ1-3

CDR3: CASSYSRGGTEAFF
V: TRBV6-5
J: TRBJ1-1

CDR3: CASTLRGSGANVLTF
V: TRBV6-5
J: TRBJ2-6

CDR3: CASSSTGSGPTNQETQYF
V: TRBV5-4
J: TRBJ2-5

CDR3: CASSVGDKKETQYF
V: TRBV9
J: TRBJ2-5

CDR3: CASSPLAGDFYEQYF
V: TRBV18
J: TRBJ2-7

CDR3: CASSQTRTRRTQYF
V: TRBV4-3
J: TRBJ2-5

CDR3: CSVGRQQQETQYF
V: TRBV29-1
J: TRBJ2-5

CDR3: CASSPTQGTSFYYEQYF
V: TRBV5-4
J: TRBJ2-7

CDR3: CASTQSGTANEKLFF
V: TRBV28
J: TRBJ1-4

CDR3: CSVDRGKADTQYF
V: TRBV29-1
J: TRBJ2-3

CDR3: CASSAPGQGPNTEAFF
V: TRBV7-8
J: TRBJ1-1

CDR3: CASSDRGQETQYF
V: TRBV2
J: TRBJ2-5

CDR3: CASSKDGGYTF
V: TRBV7-9
J: TRBJ1-2

CDR3: CASGVPVSREQYF
V: TRBV6-5
J: TRBJ2-7

CDR3: CASSLAGGANVLTF
V: TRBV7-9
J: TRBJ2-6

CDR3: CASSSRLAGGETQYF
V: TRBV7-6
J: TRBJ2-5

CDR3: CSVDFQSPARYGYTF
V: TRBV29-1
J: TRBJ1-2

CDR3: CASSLALGEAFF
V: TRBV5-1
J: TRBJ1-1